The 20 T cell receptor beta chains presented below share a single source sample, sequenced in a study of shared clonotypes between healthy human individuals (dated by TCRdb to 2020 to 2021). Library preparation employed the immunoSEQ multiplex PCR assay. TCRdb holds this immuneACCESS table with in-frame rearrangements only. Some clones are missing; in checked studies, unresolved V genes explain under half, and the rest has no known cause. This sample gives a few million clones in total; 90% to 95% of them show up just once. The leading ten clones occupy about 0.37% of the sample. Sequenced sample: naive CD4+ T cells from PBMCs. The cell subset or site label of this sample denotes: CD45RA+ positively selected. The source is a man younger than 30 in good health. Some clones in this sample may be carry-over from other donors' samples.

J is TRBJ1-2 and V is TRBV5-8; D is unresolved. V lost 6 bases, J lost 8 bases, and 8 bases lay in between. This CDR3 is built from 10 residues. Looked up from germline, CDR1 is SGHTS and CDR2 is YDEGEE. DNA for the CDR3: TGTGCCAGCAATTACGGGGGCTACACCTTC. This gives the protein CASNYGGYTF. The entire variable domain, with the rest obtained from reference TRBV5-8 and TRBJ1-2, is as follows: EAGVTQSPTHLIKTRGQQATLRCSPISGHTSVYWYQQALGLGLQFLLWYDEGEERNRGNFPPRFSGRQFPNYSSELNVNALELEDSALYLCASNYGGYTFGSGTRLTVV.

The rearrangement links TRBV15 to TRBJ1-1; 10 bases are a match to TRBD1. After removal of 5 bases from V and 5 bases from J, the junction contained 8 bases not matched to a gene. This CDR3 contains 15 residues. CDR1 is LNHNV and CDR2 is YYDKDF in the germline V gene (reference sequence). CDR3 protein: CATSRGQGGRTEAFF. The CDR3 nucleotides read TGTGCCACCAGCCGAGGACAGGGGGGGAGGACTGAAGCTTTCTTT.

About this clone itself: Other DNA sequences in this specimen translate into the identical CDR3. The chain joins TRBV5-6 to TRBJ1-1; D uncertain. Trimming left V 2 bases short and J 1 base short, with 6 bases between. Germline loops: CDR1 SGHDT, CDR2 YYEEEE. The CDR3 has 13 amino acids. The CDR3 DNA reads as TGTGCCAGCAGCTTCCTGAGGAACACTGAAGCTTTCTTT. This sequence encodes CASSFLRNTEAFF.

The chain carries TRBV11-2 and TRBJ2-2; D is ambiguous. The CDR3 runs to 13 residues. Germline CDR1 and CDR2: SGHAT and FQNNGV. V was cut by 5 bases and J by 6 bases, with 10 bases left in between. The CDR3 spells CASSQRVAGELFF. The DNA of the CDR3 is TGTGCCAGCAGCCAACGCGTCGCCGGGGAGCTGTTTTTT. The full variable domain, with the rest looked up from reference TRBV11-2 and TRBJ2-2, is EAGVAQSPRYKIIEKRQSVAFWCNPISGHATLYWYQQILGQGPKLLIQFQNNGVVDDSQLPKDRFSAERLKGVDSTLKIQPAKLEDSAVYLCASSQRVAGELFFGEGSRLTVL.

The V gene is TRBV9, the J gene TRBJ2-7; D perhaps matches TRBD2 (6 bases). The CDR3 length is 17 residues. V lost 0 bases and J 1 base, leaving 17 bases between the germline ends. The germline V gene has CDR1 SGDLS and CDR2 YYNGEE. The CDR3 bases are TGTGCCAGCAGCGTAGGGCGGGGCAGATCAACTTCCTACGAGCAGTACTTC. It codes for CASSVGRGRSTSYEQYF.

This clone was recorded only once. This sequence joins TRBV5-6 and TRBJ2-7, with a weak D call TRBD1 (6 bases). This CDR3 spans 15 amino acids. From germline, CDR1 is SGHDT and CDR2 YYEEEE. Trimming shortened V by 1 base and J by 4 bases, and 15 bases separated the two germline ends. CDR3 region: CASSLSHRESYEQYF. The CDR3 DNA follows: TGTGCCAGCAGCTTGTCGCACAGGGAGAGTTACGAGCAGTACTTC.

This clone was found once. The chain recombines TRBV7-2 with TRBJ2-1; the D is unclear. Germline CDR1 SGHTA, CDR2 FQGNSA. CDR3 length: 14 amino acids. V was clipped by 0 bases and J by 2 bases, with 5 bases between them. The CDR3 here is CASSLAVTYNEQFF. The DNA of the CDR3 is TGTGCCAGCAGCTTAGCGGTAACCTACAATGAGCAGTTCTTC.

Here the CDR3 DNA reads TGTGCCAGCAGCTTACGATCCAGCGGAGCGAACACCGGGGAGCTGTTTTTT. It translates to CASSLRSSGANTGELFF. J is TRBJ2-2 and V is TRBV7-9; a possible D gene is TRBD2 (5 bases). The ends were cut back, 2 bases at V and 0 bases at J, with 13 bases in the middle. CDR3 length: 17 residues. The V gene's germline CDR1 is SEHNR and CDR2 FQNEAQ (reference sequence). The whole variable domain, remainder taken from reference TRBV7-9 and TRBJ2-2, is DTGVSQNPRHKITKRGQNVTFRCDPISEHNRLYWYRQTLGQGPEFLTYFQNEAQLEKSRLLSDRFSAERPKGSFSTLEIQRTEQGDSAMYLCASSLRSSGANTGELFFGEGSRLTVL.

The chain employs TRBV29-1 and TRBJ1-2; D not resolved. CDR3 length: 12 residues. The germline gives CDR1 SQVTM, CDR2 ANQGSEA. Trimming left V 3 bases short and J 4 bases short, with 9 bases between. The CDR3 DNA follows: TGCAGCGTTGACAGGAGCGGCTATGGCTACACCTTC. It specifies CSVDRSGYGYTF.

This clone was seen only a few times. The genes are TRBV7-9 and TRBJ1-5; D possibly corresponds to TRBD1 (5 bases). The CDR3 totals 13 residues. Germline CDR1 is SEHNR and CDR2 is FQNEAQ (reference sequence). The V end was cut by 3 bases, the J end by 4 bases, with 7 bases between. The CDR3 sequence is CASSFGTNQPQHF. The CDR3 DNA reads TGTGCCAGCAGCTTCGGGACGAATCAGCCCCAGCATTTT.

The genes are TRBV19 and TRBJ2-3; 8 bases fit TRBD2. The CDR3 is made up of 16 amino acids. J lost 0 bases, V lost 7 bases, and 9 bases had no gene match. Germline assignment: CDR1 LNHDA and CDR2 SQIVND (reference sequence). CDR3 coding DNA: TGTGCCAGTATGGCTAGCGGGTTTACTAGCACAGATACGCAGTATTTT. Amino acids: CASMASGFTSTDTQYF.

V gene TRBV5-4 combines with J gene TRBJ1-5, with unresolved D. The CDR3 contains 12 residues. Trimming pared 4 bases from V and 3 bases from J, leaving 5 bases between. Germline loops: CDR1 SGHNT, CDR2 YYREEE (reference sequence). The CDR3 DNA sequence: TGTGCCAGCAGCCGCCCCAATCAGCCCCAGCATTTT. As protein: CASSRPNQPQHF.

For this clone: The identical CDR3 is also encoded by other nucleotide sequences in the sample. The chain joins TRBV15 to TRBJ2-7, with TRBD2 identical over 7 bases. Germline V CDR1 and CDR2: LNHNV, YYDKDF (reference sequence). Unmatched junction bases numbered 1, after V lost 0 bases and J lost 5 bases. This CDR3 has 13 amino acids. CDR3 in amino acids: CATSRDRGDEQYF. The CDR3 region has the DNA TGTGCCACCAGCAGAGATCGGGGGGACGAGCAGTACTTC. Supplemented by reference TRBV15 and TRBJ2-7, the full variable domain reads DAMVIQNPRYQVTQFGKPVTLSCSQTLNHNVMYWYQQKSSQAPKLLFHYYDKDFNNEADTPDNFQSRRPNTSFCFLDIRSPGLGDTAMYLCATSRDRGDEQYFGPGTRLTVT.

DNA of the CDR3: TGTGCCAGCCTTCAAGGGGTTGACACTGAAGCTTTCTTT. It specifies CASLQGVDTEAFF. The rearrangement joins TRBV18 to TRBJ1-1; the D gene is possibly TRBD1 (5 bases). CDR1 is KGHSH and CDR2 is LQKENI in the germline V gene. The length of the CDR3 is 13 residues. The V end was cut by 8 bases, the J end by 3 bases, with 13 bases between.

The chain uses TRBV9 and TRBJ2-2; 14 positions match TRBD2. The CDR3 covers 15 residues. The germline V gene has CDR1 SGDLS and CDR2 YYNGEE. V lost 4 bases to trimming and J lost 6 bases; unmatched junction nucleotides: 2. CDR3 nucleotide sequence: TGTGCCAGCAGCATGACTAGCGGGAGGGCCGGGGAGCTGTTTTTT. It encodes CASSMTSGRAGELFF.

The chain links TRBV30 to TRBJ1-5; D may be TRBD1 (5 bases). The germline V gene encodes CDR1 GTSNPN and CDR2 SVGIG (reference sequence). The CDR3 extends over 15 amino acids. Deletions cut 0 bases from V and 6 bases from J, with 15 bases between. This CDR3 is CAWSVMGQSRQPQHF. The CDR3 DNA reads TGTGCCTGGAGTGTAATGGGGCAGTCACGTCAGCCCCAGCATTTT.

The genes are TRBV5-4 and TRBJ2-7; D gene ambiguous. CDR1 and CDR2 (germline): SGHNT, YYREEE (reference sequence). The V gene lost 3 bases and the J gene lost 5 bases, with 18 bases spanning the gap. The CDR3 loop spans 15 amino acids. This CDR3 is CASSYLSTSPHEQYF. Written as DNA, the CDR3 is TGTGCCAGCAGCTATCTCTCGACTTCCCCCCACGAGCAGTACTTC.

The V gene is TRBV7-2, the J gene TRBJ2-1, with 10 nucleotides matching TRBD2. The CDR3 runs to 15 residues. Germline CDR1 SGHTA, CDR2 FQGNSA. With 5 bases clipped from V and 7 bases from J, the junction kept 8 bases outside the gene matches. DNA for the CDR3: TGTGCCAGCAGCGTCCTAGCGGGAGTATCGAATGAGCAGTTCTTC. This encodes CASSVLAGVSNEQFF. Variable domain in full (rest from reference TRBV7-2 and TRBJ2-1): GAGVSQSPSNKVTEKGKDVELRCDPISGHTALYWYRQSLGQGLEFLIYFQGNSAPDKSGLPSDRFSAERTGGSVSTLTIQRTQQEDSAVYLCASSVLAGVSNEQFFGPGTRLTVL.

With regard to this clone: One end of the junction varies from germline; a read error may be responsible. The gene calls are TRBV28 and TRBJ2-5, with a tentative D call TRBD2 (6 bases). The CDR3 runs 12 residues. The germline CDR1 and CDR2 sequences are MDHEN and SYDVKM. CDR3: CGIGEAQETQYF. The CDR3 nucleotides are TGCGGAATCGGGGAGGCGCAAGAGACCCAGTACTTC.

The chain joins TRBV11-2 to TRBJ1-4; D is uncertain. Deletions cut 5 bases from V and 7 bases from J, with 14 bases between. Germline loops: CDR1 SGHAT, CDR2 FQNNGV. CDR3 length equals 14 residues. The CDR3 spells CASSLGVAGEKLFF. DNA for the CDR3: TGTGCCAGCAGCCTTGGGGTGGCGGGTGAAAAACTGTTTTTT.